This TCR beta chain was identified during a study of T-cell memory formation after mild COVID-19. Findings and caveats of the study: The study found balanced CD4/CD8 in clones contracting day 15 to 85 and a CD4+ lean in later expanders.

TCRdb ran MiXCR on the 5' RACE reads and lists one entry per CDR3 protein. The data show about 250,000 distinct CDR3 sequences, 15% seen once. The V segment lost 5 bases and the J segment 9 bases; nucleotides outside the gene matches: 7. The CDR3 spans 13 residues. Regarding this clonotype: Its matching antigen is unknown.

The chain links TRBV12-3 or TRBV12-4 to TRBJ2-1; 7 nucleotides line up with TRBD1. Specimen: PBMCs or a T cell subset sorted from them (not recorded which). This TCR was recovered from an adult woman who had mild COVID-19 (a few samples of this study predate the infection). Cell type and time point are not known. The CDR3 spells CASSRDRVGEQFF. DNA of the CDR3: TGTGCCAGCAGTCGAGACAGGGTGGGTGAGCAGTTCTTC.